Listed here are 11 T cell receptor beta chains from one sample, sequenced in a study of PD-L1 blockade in urothelial cancer. Clones were read by immunoSEQ multiplex PCR, and TCRdb kept only the in-frame ones, dropping some. The sample gives 25,000 to 35,000 clones, approximately 87% of which show up once; roughly 3.1% is in the top ten. The input for sequencing was PBMCs, taken around atezolizumab (anti-PD-L1) treatment. Receptors were obtained from a man between 50 and 59 years old with urothelial cancer.

This clone was counted a few times. This sequence joins TRBV12-2 and TRBJ1-2; the table's D gene call, TRBD1, was not cross checked with the DNA. TRBV12-2 is a pseudogene. This CDR3 comprises 19 residues. The CDR3 reads CASRLPPTGYRTVRGGYTF. The CDR3 coding sequence is TGTGCAAGTCGCTTACCGCCGACAGGGTATCGGACCGTCAGGGGTGGCTACACCTTC.

V and J are TRBV13 and TRBJ2-7; 13 nucleotides match TRBD2. Germline CDR1 and CDR2: PRHDT and FYEKMQ (reference sequence). The CDR3 is made up of 16 amino acids. V lost 4 bases, J lost 2 bases, and 5 bases stayed unmatched. CDR3 residues: CASSSGLAGDPYEQYF. Written as DNA, the CDR3 is TGTGCCAGCAGCTCAGGACTAGCGGGGGATCCCTACGAGCAGTACTTC.

The chain uses TRBV18 and TRBJ2-7, with 7 bases lining up with TRBD1. The junction had 8 bases not matched to a gene; V was cut back by 6 bases and J by 3 bases. The CDR3 sequence is 14 residues long. The V gene's germline CDR1 is KGHSH and CDR2 LQKENI. The CDR3 region is CASSPTGKGYEQYF. CDR3 DNA: TGTGCCAGCTCCCCGACAGGGAAGGGCTACGAGCAGTACTTC. Complete variable domain (other parts from reference TRBV18 and TRBJ2-7): NAGVMQNPRHLVRRRGQEARLRCSPMKGHSHVYWYRQLPEEGLKFMVYLQKENIIDESGMPKERFSAEFPKEGPSILRIQQVVRGDSAAYFCASSPTGKGYEQYFGPGTRLTVT.

The chain carries TRBV4-2 and TRBJ2-3; 7 nucleotides align to TRBD2. Trimming removed 1 base from V and 1 base from J; junction bases left unmatched: 11. The CDR3 covers 18 residues. CDR1 is LGHNA and CDR2 is YNFKEQ in the germline V gene. This chain's CDR3 is CASSQVLGGTSGTDTQYF. CDR3 sequence (DNA): TGTGCCAGCAGCCAAGTCCTTGGAGGAACTAGCGGCACAGATACGCAGTATTTT.

The chain recombines TRBV27 with TRBJ2-1; D ambiguous. Germline assignment: CDR1 MNHEY and CDR2 SMNVEV (reference sequence). This CDR3 is 13 amino acids long. The ends were cut back, 5 bases at V and 0 bases at J, with 5 bases in the middle. The DNA for the CDR3 is TGTGCCAGCAGTCTAGGCTCCTACAATGAGCAGTTCTTC. This translates into CASSLGSYNEQFF.

This clone has only one observation. The chain employs TRBV7-8 and TRBJ1-1; a weak D match, TRBD1 (6 bases). Trimming took off 5 bases at V and 0 bases at J, with 13 bases between the two ends. The CDR3 has 15 amino acids. Germline V gives CDR1 SGHVS, CDR2 FQNEAQ. The CDR3 here is CASSPRQELNTEAFF. DNA for the CDR3: TGTGCCAGCAGCCCGAGACAGGAGCTGAACACTGAAGCTTTCTTT.

Only a few counts were recorded for this clone. This chain connects TRBV19 to TRBJ1-2, with 8 bases matching TRBD1. The CDR3 length is 14 residues. J gave up 3 bases and V 7 bases, and 7 bases lay outside the gene matches. Germline lookup yields CDR1 LNHDA and CDR2 SQIVND (reference sequence). The CDR3 DNA reads as TGTGCCAGTACCAAAACAGGGGGACACTATGGCTACACCTTC. This codes for CASTKTGGHYGYTF.

The rearrangement uses TRBV5-6 and TRBJ2-5, with a tentative D call TRBD2 (5 bases). The CDR3 loop spans 14 amino acids. Germline-derived CDR1 and CDR2 are SGHDT and YYEEEE. V shed 4 bases and J shed 0 bases, with 10 bases lying between them. CDR3 sequence: CASSPLADQETQYF. The CDR3 region has the DNA TGTGCCAGCAGCCCCCTAGCAGACCAAGAGACCCAGTACTTC.

This sequence joins TRBV5-4 and TRBJ2-1, with 7 bases aligning to TRBD2. J was trimmed by 9 bases and V by 3 bases; bases with no gene match: 12. The CDR3 runs 15 residues. The germline V gene has CDR1 SGHNT and CDR2 YYREEE (reference sequence). In DNA, the CDR3 is TGTGCCAGCAGCTATTGGGGGGGTACACTAAGTGAGCAGTTCTTC. Protein: CASSYWGGTLSEQFF.

The chain combines TRBV5-1 with TRBJ2-7; 11 nucleotides line up with TRBD1. The V gene end was trimmed by 2 bases and the J gene end by 4 bases; junction bases not matched to a gene: 5. Germline V gives CDR1 SGHRS, CDR2 YFSETQ. The CDR3 loop spans 15 amino acids. CDR3 in amino acids: CASSFGGTGGYEQYF. CDR3 nucleotides: TGCGCCAGCAGCTTCGGTGGGACAGGGGGTTACGAGCAGTACTTC.

The V call is TRBV28, the J call TRBJ2-6; D not resolved. Trimming took off 2 bases at V and 0 bases at J, with 8 bases between the two ends. This CDR3 has 16 amino acids. Germline CDR1 and CDR2: MDHEN and SYDVKM. The CDR3: CASSLIPGSGANVLTF. The CDR3 DNA is TGTGCCAGCAGTTTAATCCCAGGCTCTGGGGCCAACGTCCTGACTTTC.